This is a list of T cell receptor beta chains from one sample in a study of T cells after yellow fever vaccination. MiXCR, applied by TCRdb to the 5' RACE reads, yields one record per CDR3 protein. This sample carries under 600,000 distinct CDR3 sequences, roughly 13% of them seen once, and the ten largest clones take around 15%. The specimen was PBMCs, collected on the day of the yellow fever booster vaccination. The receptors derive from a man aged 25 to 40 who received the YFV17D yellow fever vaccine. Each CDR3 is given without its conserved first and last residue. Fields, in order: CDR3 length, J gene, V gene, CDR3 protein.

11 TRBJ1-2 TRBV15 ATSRGIGYGYT
13 TRBJ2-7 TRBV5-6 ASSLRPSGGYEQY
9 TRBJ2-7 TRBV29-1 SVGGNYEQY
15 TRBJ2-1 TRBV7-7 ASSLGVVGSSYNEQF
12 TRBJ1-1 TRBV5-4 ASSLFDGNTEAF
12 TRBJ2-1 TRBV18 ASSPPGIYNEQF
11 TRBJ2-1 TRBV20-1 SASEDSYNEQF
13 TRBJ2-2 TRBV7-2 ASRDGQGYTGELF
11 TRBJ2-5 TRBV9 ASTGAGEETQY
11 TRBJ1-1 TRBV6-6 ASSGGAGTEAF
11 TRBJ1-6 TRBV9 ASSSRQGSPLH
13 TRBJ2-7 TRBV12-3/TRBV12-4 ASSGLAGAPYEQY
11 TRBJ2-1 TRBV12-3/TRBV12-4 ASSSFAGDEQF
15 TRBJ2-7 TRBV4-2 ASSGPGLAGDLHEQY